This T cell receptor beta chain was captured by sequencing in a study of blood T cells in healthy people across ages. The CDR3 spans 20 residues. Germline V gene lookup returns CDR1 PRHDT and CDR2 FYEKMQ (reference sequence). V shed 5 bases and J 0 bases; nucleotides not matched to a gene: 16. The table lists this clonotype with a few counts. Using a J-beta primer mix together with a sample-barcoded 5' primer, a second PCR was run for about 6 to 12 cycles. Every molecule of cDNA carried a tag from a template-switch adaptor with 12 random nucleotides. TCRdb used MiXCR to reprocess the 5' RACE reads, holding one entry per CDR3 protein. The sample holds 650,000 to 1,000,000 distinct CDR3 sequences; 30% to 45% are singletons and the top ten take under 15%.

The TCR comes from a man aged 18 to 29 in good health. This chain joins TRBV13 and TRBJ2-1; 10 bases line up with TRBD2. Sequenced material: blood. The CDR3 region has the DNA TGTGCCAGCAGCAATCCCCTAGCGGGGGATCCTTTGAGCTCCTACAATGAGCAGTTCTTC. Its translation is CASSNPLAGDPLSSYNEQFF.